A selection of T cell receptor beta chains follows, all from one sample in a study of OX40 agonist ivuxolimab in advanced cancers. Data came from immunoSEQ multiplex PCR; TCRdb stores just in-frame clones and leaves some out. The sample includes tens of thousands of clones, around 83% of them seen just once. This specimen consisted of CD4+ or CD8+ T cells sorted from blood, obtained in a trial of the OX40 agonist ivuxolimab. Receptor source: an adult with an advanced solid tumor such as melanoma, head and neck, liver or kidney cancer. The CDR3 runs from the conserved cysteine through the conserved F or W. The order of the fields is V gene, clone size, J gene, D gene, CDR3 DNA, CDR3 protein. A D gene is named only where the DNA matches it firmly. Expanded clones are given a class, and other clones once, few, many or no size at all.

TRBV9,.,TRBJ2-7,.,TGTGCCAGCAGCGGGGACGGGTACGAGCAGTACTTC,CASSGDGYEQYF
TRBV19,.,TRBJ1-2,.,TGTGCCAGTAGTCTGAGGAGGGGGAGTGGCTACACCTTC,CASSLRRGSGYTF
TRBV14,.,TRBJ1-2,.,TGTGCCAGCAGCCTCGGGACCGACTATGGCTACACCTTC,CASSLGTDYGYTF
TRBV4-2,.,TRBJ2-5,.,TGTGCCAGCAGCCAAGGCCCTCCGCAAGAGACCCAGTACTTC,CASSQGPPQETQYF
TRBV27,once,TRBJ2-3,TRBD1,TGTGCCAGCAAAGGACAGGCTAGCACAGATACGCAGTATTTT,CASKGQASTDTQYF
TRBV15,.,TRBJ2-5,TRBD2,TGTGCCACCAGCAGCATAGGGCTAGCGGTCAGGGAGACCCAGTACTTC,CATSSIGLAVRETQYF
TRBV6-5,once,TRBJ2-3,TRBD1,TGTGCCAGCAGTTACCGACCAGGGACAGTAACAGATACGCAGTATTTT,CASSYRPGTVTDTQYF
TRBV14,.,TRBJ2-3,.,TGTGCCAGCAGCCAAATAAGTTCGAGCGGAGACTTGCCAGATACGCAGTATTTT,CASSQISSSGDLPDTQYF
TRBV18,.,TRBJ1-5,.,TGTGCCAGCTCACGGGAGCTTAGCAATCAGCCCCAGCATTTT,CASSRELSNQPQHF
TRBV19,.,TRBJ2-1,.,TGTGCCAGTCGCCCCCAGGCAGAGAGCTCCTACAATGAGCAGTTCTTC,CASRPQAESSYNEQFF
TRBV6-5,few,TRBJ1-5,.,TGTGCCAGCAGTTACGCAGGGGTCAATCAGCCCCAGCATTTT,CASSYAGVNQPQHF
TRBV6-1,.,TRBJ2-2,.,TGTGCCAGCAATTATAGACAGGTCGCCGGGGAGCTGTTTTTT,CASNYRQVAGELFF
TRBV1,.,TRBJ2-3,.,TGCACCAGCAGCCAAGATAGGGCTAGCGGGGGAGATACGCAGTATTTT,CTSSQDRASGGDTQYF
TRBV7-9,.,TRBJ1-1,.,TGTGCCAGCAGCTTACGGGGTCGCGGCGACTCGAACACTGAAGCTTTCTTT,CASSLRGRGDSNTEAFF
TRBV4-3,.,TRBJ1-4,.,TGCGCCAGCAGCCCCCAACCAGGGAGTAATGAAAAACTGTTTTTT,CASSPQPGSNEKLFF
TRBV6-6,.,TRBJ1-1,TRBD1,TGTGCCAGCAGTTATGACAGGGGGTTAGATGCTTTCTTT,CASSYDRGLDAFF
TRBV19,.,TRBJ1-4,.,TGTGCCAGTAGTCTAACAGGGTTAACGCGGGAAAAACTGTTTTTT,CASSLTGLTREKLFF
TRBV25-1,.,TRBJ1-2,TRBD1,TGTGCCAGCAGTGAGCGCGGACAGGGAGTCTATGGCTACACCTTC,CASSERGQGVYGYTF
TRBV18,.,TRBJ1-1,.,TGTGCCAGCTCACGATCCCGGACAGTTTTGAACACTGAAGCTTTCTTT,CASSRSRTVLNTEAFF
TRBV10-3,.,TRBJ2-3,TRBD1,TGTGCCACCGTGACAGGGCGACCCCTTACAGATACGCAGTATTTT,CATVTGRPLTDTQYF
TRBV19,.,TRBJ2-3,TRBD2,TGTGCCAGTAGTCGTTCTAGCGGGATCGCAGATACGCAGTATTTT,CASSRSSGIADTQYF
TRBV6-1,.,TRBJ1-5,.,TGTGCCAGCCTATCGGACCAAAATCAGCCCCAGCATTTT,CASLSDQNQPQHF
TRBV15,.,TRBJ2-3,TRBD1,TGTGCCACCAGCAGAGGTCCCCCGGGACAGGTCGTTCCAGATACGCAGTATTTT,CATSRGPPGQVVPDTQYF
TRBV5-6,.,TRBJ1-3,.,TGTGCCAGCAGCTTGAGGCCAGCCGGAAACACCATATATTTT,CASSLRPAGNTIYF
TRBV7-6,.,TRBJ1-5,.,TGTGCCAGCAGCTTATACGGAGGGAGTAGCAATCAGCCCCAGCATTTT,CASSLYGGSSNQPQHF
TRBV29-1,.,TRBJ2-5,.,TGCAGCGTGGGGGTGGGGCGAGAGACCCAGTACTTC,CSVGVGRETQYF
TRBV7-2,.,TRBJ2-7,TRBD1,TGTGCCAGCAGCTTTAACAGGGGGCCCTACGAGCAGTACTTC,CASSFNRGPYEQYF
TRBV4-1,.,TRBJ2-7,TRBD1,TGCGCCAGCAGCCAAGCCTGGGACAGCTCCTACGAGCAGTACTTC,CASSQAWDSSYEQYF
TRBV6-1,once,TRBJ2-3,.,TGTGCCAGCAGTACCACAGATACGCAGTATTTT,CASSTTDTQYF
TRBV30,.,TRBJ2-1,.,TGTGCCTGGAGTGGACGGACTTACCATTCCTACAATGAGCAGTTCTTC,CAWSGRTYHSYNEQFF
TRBV19,.,TRBJ1-2,.,TGTGCCAGTAGTATGGACAGAAGTTCTTGGGGCTACACCTTC,CASSMDRSSWGYTF
TRBV13,.,TRBJ1-2,.,TGTGCCAGCAGCAGGCTAGGTAGTGATGGCTACACCTTC,CASSRLGSDGYTF
TRBV29-1,.,TRBJ1-2,TRBD1,TGCAGCGTTGTAAGGACAGGGAAGACGGGCTACACCTTC,CSVVRTGKTGYTF
TRBV25-1,.,TRBJ2-1,.,TGTGCCAGCAGTGAATTAGCGGAGGACGGTCGGCAGTTCTTC,CASSELAEDGRQFF
TRBV18,.,TRBJ2-1,TRBD2,TGTGCCAGCTCACCACCAGGCACTAGCGGCCTCATGGAGCAGTTCTTC,CASSPPGTSGLMEQFF
TRBV7-8,.,TRBJ2-2,TRBD2,TGTGCCAGCAGGCGCGTAGCGGGGAGGACCGGGGAGCTGTTTTTT,CASRRVAGRTGELFF
TRBV29-1,.,TRBJ2-5,.,TGCAGCGTTGATGGGCGCAGGATGGGAGAGACCCAGTACTTC,CSVDGRRMGETQYF
TRBV14,.,TRBJ2-1,.,TGTGCCAGCAGCCCACCCTTGGGGCGCAACAATGAGCAGTTCTTC,CASSPPLGRNNEQFF
TRBV4-3,.,TRBJ2-6,TRBD1,TGCGCCAGCAGCCAAGATAACAGGGGAAGCTCTGGGGCCAACGTCCTGACTTTC,CASSQDNRGSSGANVLTF